These T cell receptor beta chains were read from a single sample in a study of early T cells in non-severe SARS-CoV-2 infection. Each CDR3 protein gets one entry after TCRdb re-called the 5' RACE reads with MiXCR. The sample includes 80,000 to 100,000 distinct CDR3 sequences, about 15% of them seen just once. The sequencing sample was made of whole blood. The origin of the receptors is an adult who was a healthcare worker with PCR-confirmed SARS-CoV-2 infection or an uninfected control (not recorded which). Both conserved end residues are part of each CDR3. A D gene is named only where the DNA matches it firmly. A clone size is listed for some rows: how often the clone was seen (once, few, many), or a class if it is expanded.

TRBV14,-,-,TRBJ1-3,CASRRGSSGNTIYF,TGTGCCAGCAGGAGGGGATCCTCTGGAAACACCATATATTTT
TRBV24-1,-,few,TRBJ2-1,CATSDATGRGVYNEQFF,TGTGCCACCAGTGACGCGACGGGACGCGGAGTCTACAATGAGCAGTTCTTC
TRBV4-3,TRBD2,few,TRBJ2-3,CASSQEPAGPPIWDTQYF,TGCGCCAGCAGCCAAGAACCAGCGGGGCCCCCCATTTGGGATACGCAGTATTTT
TRBV28,-,few,TRBJ1-1,CASSLWNTEAFF,TGTGCCAGCAGTTTATGGAACACTGAAGCTTTCTTT
TRBV4-2,-,-,TRBJ2-1,CASSQDVGGLSYNEQFF,TGTGCCAGCAGCCAAGACGTTGGGGGCCTCTCCTACAATGAGCAGTTCTTC
TRBV12-3/TRBV12-4,-,few,TRBJ2-5,CASNTQGFQETQYF,TGTGCCAGCAATACTCAGGGATTCCAAGAGACCCAGTACTTC
TRBV12-3/TRBV12-4,-,-,TRBJ1-2,CASSRSQVADSYGYTF,TGTGCCAGCAGTCGCTCACAGGTAGCCGATAGCTATGGCTACACCTTC
TRBV5-1,TRBD1,-,TRBJ2-1,CASGSGTGDYNEQFF,TGCGCCAGCGGGTCCGGGACAGGGGACTACAATGAGCAGTTCTTC
TRBV20-1,-,few,TRBJ2-3,CARRGAKDTQYF,TGCGCCCGCAGGGGGGCCAAGGATACGCAGTATTTT
TRBV19,-,many,TRBJ1-2,CASSQPPGSNLYGYTF,TGTGCCAGTAGTCAGCCCCCCGGAAGTAATCTTTATGGCTACACCTTC
TRBV6-5,TRBD1,many,TRBJ1-5,CASSKTGGYQPQHF,TGTGCCAGCAGCAAGACAGGGGGCTATCAGCCCCAGCATTTT
TRBV19,TRBD2,-,TRBJ2-7,CASSIHPSGAPSNEQYF,TGTGCCAGTAGTATCCACCCTAGCGGGGCTCCTTCCAACGAGCAGTACTTC
TRBV29-1,TRBD1,few,TRBJ2-3,CSVGQGARTDTQYF,TGCAGCGTTGGGCAGGGGGCGCGCACAGATACGCAGTATTTT
TRBV19,-,few,TRBJ2-1,CASSIGSGTHYNEQFF,TGTGCCAGTAGTATAGGTTCCGGGACCCACTACAATGAGCAGTTCTTC
TRBV28,TRBD2,few,TRBJ2-1,CASRWTSGGDYNEQFF,TGTGCCAGCAGGTGGACAAGCGGGGGAGACTACAATGAGCAGTTCTTC
TRBV29-1,-,-,TRBJ2-3,CSPLRGDTDTQYF,TGCAGCCCCCTCAGAGGAGACACAGATACGCAGTATTTT
TRBV5-1,TRBD2,-,TRBJ2-7,CASSTSTSSYEQYF,TGCGCCAGCTCTACCTCGACTAGCTCTTACGAGCAGTACTTC
TRBV4-2,-,-,TRBJ1-3,CASSQDPSVSGNTIYF,TGTGCCAGCAGCCAAGATCCCTCTGTTTCTGGAAACACCATATATTTT
TRBV11-2,TRBD2,-,TRBJ2-3,CASSLSGGAPSTDTQYF,TGTGCCAGCAGCTTAAGCGGGGGGGCCCCTAGCACAGATACGCAGTATTTT
TRBV7-9,-,few,TRBJ1-1,CASSLTDIPNTEAFF,TGTGCCAGCAGCTTAACTGACATCCCGAACACTGAAGCTTTCTTT
TRBV12-3/TRBV12-4,-,-,TRBJ2-1,CASTPTGGYNEQFF,TGTGCCAGCACCCCGACAGGAGGGTACAATGAGCAGTTCTTC
TRBV5-1,TRBD1,many,TRBJ1-5,CASSYGQGSNQPQHF,TGCGCCAGCAGCTACGGACAGGGGAGCAATCAGCCCCAGCATTTT
TRBV12-5,-,many,TRBJ2-5,CASGLAIEETQYF,TGTGCTAGTGGTTTGGCCATTGAAGAGACCCAGTACTTC
TRBV28,TRBD2,many,TRBJ2-4,CASSLSGGAFRNIQYF,TGTGCCAGCAGCTTGAGCGGGGGGGCCTTCCGCAACATTCAGTACTTC
TRBV4-1,-,-,TRBJ2-7,CASSQDNSPSYEQYF,TGCGCCAGCAGCCAAGATAACAGTCCCTCCTACGAGCAGTACTTC
TRBV6-2/TRBV6-3,-,few,TRBJ2-5,CASTPSRETQYF,TGTGCCAGCACCCCTTCACGAGAGACCCAGTACTTC
TRBV28,-,few,TRBJ1-1,CASIRTSGNTEAFF,TGTGCCAGCATTCGGACGTCGGGAAACACTGAAGCTTTCTTT
TRBV7-9,-,-,TRBJ2-2,CASNLHANTGELFF,TGTGCCAGCAACTTGCACGCGAACACCGGGGAGCTGTTTTTT
TRBV28,-,few,TRBJ2-7,CASTYSYEQYF,TGTGCCAGCACCTACTCCTACGAGCAGTACTTC
TRBV7-9,-,-,TRBJ1-1,CASSSNHPEAFF,TGTGCCAGCAGCAGCAACCACCCGGAAGCTTTCTTT
TRBV28,-,-,TRBJ1-2,CASSLKVSRQRGNGYTF,TGTGCCAGCAGTTTAAAAGTATCGAGACAACGAGGGAATGGCTACACCTTC
TRBV29-1,TRBD2,many,TRBJ2-7,CSVVRGVGEQYF,TGCAGCGTCGTCCGGGGGGTAGGCGAGCAGTACTTC
TRBV6-5,-,few,TRBJ1-5,CASSYAGRAGNQPQHF,TGTGCCAGCAGTTACGCCGGCAGGGCTGGCAATCAGCCCCAGCATTTT
TRBV2,-,few,TRBJ1-4,CASTWAGASTNEKLFF,TGTGCCAGCACCTGGGCAGGGGCCTCAACTAATGAAAAACTGTTTTTT
TRBV12-3/TRBV12-4,-,-,TRBJ1-4,CASSLDRGPNEKLFF,TGTGCCAGCAGTTTAGATCGGGGGCCTAATGAAAAACTGTTTTTT
TRBV27,-,many,TRBJ2-3,CASTRGRSDTQYF,TGTGCCAGCACCCGGGGGCGATCAGATACGCAGTATTTT
TRBV7-3,-,few,TRBJ1-3,CASSFESGNTIYF,TGTGCCAGCAGCTTTGAATCTGGAAACACCATATATTTT
TRBV6-2/TRBV6-3,-,many,TRBJ2-2,CASSYSPLGGELFF,TGTGCCAGCAGTTACTCGCCTCTAGGTGGGGAGCTGTTTTTT
TRBV3-1,TRBD1,few,TRBJ1-5,CASSRGTGDSNQPQHF,TGTGCCAGCAGCCGCGGGACAGGGGATAGCAATCAGCCCCAGCATTTT
TRBV20-1,TRBD1,-,TRBJ1-4,CSARDSRGPATNEKLFF,TGCAGTGCCAGGGACAGCCGGGGGCCCGCAACTAATGAAAAACTGTTTTTT
TRBV18,-,many,TRBJ1-4,CASSPSEGSPPARFF,TGTGCCAGCTCACCATCAGAGGGTTCGCCTCCCGCACGGTTTTTT
TRBV7-2,-,many,TRBJ1-2,CASSLGGKDGYTF,TGTGCCAGCAGCTTAGGAGGGAAGGATGGCTACACCTTC
TRBV27,-,few,TRBJ2-7,CASSSLGGALHEQYF,TGTGCCAGCAGTTCCCTAGGTGGGGCCCTCCACGAGCAGTACTTC
TRBV15,-,-,TRBJ2-6,CATSRAPGSGANVLTF,TGTGCCACCAGCAGAGCTCCGGGGTCTGGGGCCAACGTCCTGACTTTC
TRBV25-1,-,-,TRBJ1-2,CASSEIELNKGYTF,TGTGCCAGCAGTGAAATCGAACTGAATAAAGGCTACACCTTC
TRBV7-3,-,few,TRBJ2-5,CASSLGTKETQYF,TGTGCCAGCAGCTTAGGGACCAAAGAGACCCAGTACTTC
TRBV7-6,-,-,TRBJ1-1,CASSFQANTEAFF,TGTGCCAGCAGCTTCCAGGCGAACACTGAAGCTTTCTTT
TRBV6-2/TRBV6-3,TRBD1,few,TRBJ2-7,CASSRGGTGSSYEQYF,TGTGCCAGCAGCCGTGGGGGGACAGGCAGCTCCTACGAGCAGTACTTC
TRBV11-2,-,few,TRBJ1-1,CASSLGRGNTEAFF,TGTGCCAGCAGCTTGGGCAGGGGGAACACTGAAGCTTTCTTT
TRBV10-1,-,few,TRBJ2-4,CASSSRPENIQYF,TGCGCCAGCAGCAGTCGGCCCGAAAACATTCAGTACTTC
TRBV2,-,many,TRBJ1-1,CASSVRDMNTEAFF,TGTGCCAGCAGTGTAAGAGATATGAACACTGAAGCTTTCTTT
TRBV6-2/TRBV6-3,-,many,TRBJ1-5,CASSYRSGGPQHF,TGTGCCAGCAGTTACCGCTCAGGTGGGCCCCAGCATTTT
TRBV7-2,-,many,TRBJ1-5,CASSSRLSGQPQHF,TGTGCCAGCAGCTCCAGGCTATCCGGGCAGCCCCAGCATTTT
TRBV5-6,TRBD1,few,TRBJ2-1,CASSKGRGHEQFF,TGTGCCAGCAGTAAGGGCAGGGGGCATGAGCAGTTCTTC
TRBV18,TRBD1,-,TRBJ2-7,CASSPRTGVLYGQYF,TGTGCCAGCTCACCTCGGACAGGGGTCCTCTACGGGCAGTACTTC
TRBV6-5,-,many,TRBJ1-5,CASKKDSGSRNQPQHF,TGTGCCAGCAAAAAAGATAGTGGTTCCCGCAATCAGCCCCAGCATTTT
TRBV28,-,-,TRBJ2-7,CASSPSQSYEQYF,TGTGCCAGCAGTCCCTCTCAGTCCTACGAGCAGTACTTC
TRBV5-4,TRBD2,-,TRBJ2-1,CASSPGTSRSLYNEQFF,TGTGCCAGCAGCCCTGGGACTAGCCGATCTCTTTACAATGAGCAGTTCTTC
TRBV4-3,-,-,TRBJ2-1,CASSHPGNFNEQFF,TGCGCCAGCAGCCATCCAGGAAATTTCAATGAGCAGTTCTTC
TRBV6-1,TRBD1,many,TRBJ2-2,CASSEGTGETGELFF,TGTGCCAGCAGTGAGGGGACAGGGGAGACCGGGGAGCTGTTTTTT